The T cell receptor beta chain under discussion was sequenced for a study of technical replicates of blood from a handful of donors. This table comes from immunoSEQ multiplex PCR, and its TCRdb copy is limited to in-frame clones, with some not included. The sample has tens of thousands of clones; around four fifths are singletons. In this sample, this clone turned up a few times. Germline V gene lookup returns CDR1 SGHAT and CDR2 FQDESV (reference sequence). V was clipped by 4 bases and J by 8 bases; unmatched bases: 3. The CDR3 is made up of 12 amino acids. The source material was PBMCs. This chain links TRBV11-1 with TRBJ1-1; 8 nucleotides align to TRBD1. This receptor was obtained from a human donor in good health. Some clones in this sample may be carry-over from other donors' samples. The CDR3 bases are TGTGCCAGCAGCTCGGACAGGGAGGAAGCTTTCTTT. Its protein product is CASSSDREEAFF.